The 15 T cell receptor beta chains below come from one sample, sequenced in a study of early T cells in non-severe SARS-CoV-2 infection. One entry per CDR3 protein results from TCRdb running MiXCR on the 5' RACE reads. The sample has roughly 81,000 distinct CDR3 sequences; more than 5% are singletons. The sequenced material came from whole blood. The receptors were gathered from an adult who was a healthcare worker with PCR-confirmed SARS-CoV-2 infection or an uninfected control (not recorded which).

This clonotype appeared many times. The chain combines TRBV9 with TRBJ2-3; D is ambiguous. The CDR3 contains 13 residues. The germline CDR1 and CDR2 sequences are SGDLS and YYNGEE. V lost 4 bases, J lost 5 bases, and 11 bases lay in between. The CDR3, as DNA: TGTGCCAGCAGCTCAAACGTCGGAGATACGCAGTATTTT. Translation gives CASSSNVGDTQYF.

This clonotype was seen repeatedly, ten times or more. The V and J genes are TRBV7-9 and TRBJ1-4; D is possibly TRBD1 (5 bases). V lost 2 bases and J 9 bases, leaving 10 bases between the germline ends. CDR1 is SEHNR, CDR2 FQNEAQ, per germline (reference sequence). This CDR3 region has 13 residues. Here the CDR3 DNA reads TGTGCCAGCAGCTTATCAGGGAAGAAAAAACTGTTTTTT. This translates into CASSLSGKKKLFF.

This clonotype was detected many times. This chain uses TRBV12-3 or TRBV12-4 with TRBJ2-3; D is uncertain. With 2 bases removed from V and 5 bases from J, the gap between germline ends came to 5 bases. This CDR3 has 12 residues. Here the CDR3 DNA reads TGTGCCAGCAGTTTATCAAGAGATACGCAGTATTTT. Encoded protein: CASSLSRDTQYF.

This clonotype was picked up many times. The CDR3: CASSSDRGRNEKLFF. DNA for the CDR3: TGTGCCAGCAGCTCGGACAGGGGGCGGAATGAAAAACTGTTTTTT. The chain combines TRBV7-2 with TRBJ1-4, with 11 nucleotides matching TRBD1. The J segment lost 5 bases and the V segment lost 4 bases, leaving 3 bases of the junction unmatched. The CDR3 has 15 residues. Germline CDR1 SGHTA, CDR2 FQGNSA.

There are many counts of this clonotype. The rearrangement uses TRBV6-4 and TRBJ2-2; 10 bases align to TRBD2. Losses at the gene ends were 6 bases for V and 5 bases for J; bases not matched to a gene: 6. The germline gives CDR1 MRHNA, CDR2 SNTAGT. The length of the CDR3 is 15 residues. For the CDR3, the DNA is TGTGCCAGCAGCCGCACTAGCGGGAATACCGGGGAGCTGTTTTTT. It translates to CASSRTSGNTGELFF.

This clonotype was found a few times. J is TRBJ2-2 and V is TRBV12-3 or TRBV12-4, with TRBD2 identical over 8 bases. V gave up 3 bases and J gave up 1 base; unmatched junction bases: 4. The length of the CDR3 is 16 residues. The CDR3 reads CASSFGLAGNTGELFF. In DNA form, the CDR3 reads TGTGCCAGCAGTTTCGGTCTAGCGGGGAACACCGGGGAGCTGTTTTTT.

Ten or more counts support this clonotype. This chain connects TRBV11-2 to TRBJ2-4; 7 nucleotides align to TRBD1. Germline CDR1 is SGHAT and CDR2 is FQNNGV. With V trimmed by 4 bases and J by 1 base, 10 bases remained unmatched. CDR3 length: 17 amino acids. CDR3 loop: CASSSAQQGWAKNIQYF. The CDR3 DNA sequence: TGTGCCAGCAGCTCAGCACAACAGGGGTGGGCCAAAAACATTCAGTACTTC.

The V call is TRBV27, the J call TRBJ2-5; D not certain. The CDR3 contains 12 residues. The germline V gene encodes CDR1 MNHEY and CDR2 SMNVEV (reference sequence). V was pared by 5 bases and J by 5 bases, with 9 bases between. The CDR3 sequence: CASSTYGETQYF. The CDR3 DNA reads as TGTGCCAGCAGTACGTACGGGGAGACCCAGTACTTC.

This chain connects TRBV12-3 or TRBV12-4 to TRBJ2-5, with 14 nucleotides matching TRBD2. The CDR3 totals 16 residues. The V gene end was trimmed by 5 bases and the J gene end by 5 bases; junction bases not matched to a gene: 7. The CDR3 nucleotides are TGTGCCAGCAGTGGAGAGAGGACTAGCGGGGGGGAGACCCAGTACTTC. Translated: CASSGERTSGGETQYF.

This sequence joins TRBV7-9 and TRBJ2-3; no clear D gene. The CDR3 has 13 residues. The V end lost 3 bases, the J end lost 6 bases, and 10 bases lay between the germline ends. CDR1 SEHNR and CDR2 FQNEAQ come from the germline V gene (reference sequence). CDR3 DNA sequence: TGTGCCAGCAGCTTGGGAAATAGGGATACGCAGTATTTT. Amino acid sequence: CASSLGNRDTQYF.

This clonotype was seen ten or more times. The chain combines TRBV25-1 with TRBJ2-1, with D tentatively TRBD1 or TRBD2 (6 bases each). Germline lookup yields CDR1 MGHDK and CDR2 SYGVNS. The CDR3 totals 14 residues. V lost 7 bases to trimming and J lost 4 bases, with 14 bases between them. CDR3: CASNRGTSYNEQFF. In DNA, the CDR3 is TGTGCCAGCAACCGCGGGACATCGTACAATGAGCAGTTCTTC. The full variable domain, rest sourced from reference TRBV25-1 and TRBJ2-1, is EADIYQTPRYLVIGTGKKITLECSQTMGHDKMYWYQQDPGMELHLIHYSYGVNSTEKGDLSSESTVSRIRTEHFPLTLESARPSHTSQYLCASNRGTSYNEQFFGPGTRLTVL.

CDR3 nucleotides: TGTGCCACCAGTGTCAGGGCCAGCACAGATACGCAGTATTTT. Its translation: CATSVRASTDTQYF. This rearrangement joins TRBV24-1 to TRBJ2-3; possible D gene TRBD1, 5 bases. There are 14 residues in the CDR3. Trimming removed 5 bases from V and 0 bases from J, with 8 bases in between. Germline V gene sequence: CDR1 KGHDR, CDR2 SFDVKD.

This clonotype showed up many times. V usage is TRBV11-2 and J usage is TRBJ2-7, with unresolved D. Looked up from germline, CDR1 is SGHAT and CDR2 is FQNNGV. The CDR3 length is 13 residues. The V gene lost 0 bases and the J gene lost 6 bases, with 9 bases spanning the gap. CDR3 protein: CASSLDRAREQYF. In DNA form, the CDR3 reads TGTGCCAGCAGCTTAGATCGGGCACGCGAGCAGTACTTC. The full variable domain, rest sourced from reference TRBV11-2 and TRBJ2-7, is EAGVAQSPRYKIIEKRQSVAFWCNPISGHATLYWYQQILGQGPKLLIQFQNNGVVDDSQLPKDRFSAERLKGVDSTLKIQPAKLEDSAVYLCASSLDRAREQYFGPGTRLTVT.

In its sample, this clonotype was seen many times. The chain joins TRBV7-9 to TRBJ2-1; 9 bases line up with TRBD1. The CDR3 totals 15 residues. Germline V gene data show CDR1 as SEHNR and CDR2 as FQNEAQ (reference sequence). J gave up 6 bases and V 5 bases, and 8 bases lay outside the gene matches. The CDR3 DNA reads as TGTGCCAGCAGCCCAACGGGGACAGGGATCAATGAGCAGTTCTTC. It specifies CASSPTGTGINEQFF.

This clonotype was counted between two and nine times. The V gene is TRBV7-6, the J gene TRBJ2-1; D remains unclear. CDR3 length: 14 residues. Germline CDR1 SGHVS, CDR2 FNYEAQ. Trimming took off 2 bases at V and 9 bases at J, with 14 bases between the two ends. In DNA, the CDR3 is TGTGCCAGCAGCTTATCGACTTCCGGCATTGAGCAGTTCTTC. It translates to CASSLSTSGIEQFF.